This TCR beta chain was identified during a study of PD-L1 blockade in urothelial cancer (dated by TCRdb to about 2017). Study-level background: Therapy was started in the mid-2010s for all patients, and atezolizumab 1,200 mg was administered intravenously every 3 weeks. About 90% of the roughly 30 patients were males with bladder-origin urothelial cancer, and about 65% of the roughly 29 reported a prior smoking history. An ECOG performance status of 0 or 1 was recorded for the patients, and 0 to 3 prior chemotherapy regimens had been received by the patients. Blood samples were analyzed at 3 weeks after treatment start (second dose) and at 6 weeks after treatment start. Blood samples gave median yields of around 140,000 T cells and over 80,000 unique TCRs, along with a median clonality of around 0.08. An exploratory multi-omic analysis was conducted of the somatic, immune and clinical correlates of response to PD-L1 blockade with atezolizumab in urothelial cancer. Pretreatment tumor samples, along with matched peripheral blood collected serially before and after atezolizumab treatment, underwent TCR sequencing. Durable clinical benefit was defined as a progression-free survival longer than 6 months, and TCR features were additionally tested against progression-free survival and overall survival. Whole exome sequencing and RNA sequencing of pretreatment tumors were performed alongside TCR sequencing in the same patients. Durable clinical benefit was achieved by nine patients but not by the remaining 20. Over 28 patients had pretreatment blood TCR-seq, about 25 had at least one posttreatment blood collection, and about 25 had tumor TCR-seq. Here is what the overall study found, with its caveats: A pretreatment peripheral blood TCR clonality below the median was linked to improved progression-free and overall survival. Small sample size (n of about 29) and many exploratory analyses mean the results are intended to be hypothesis-generating. Patients with durable benefit showed greater expansion of tumor-associated TCR clones in peripheral blood 3 weeks after starting treatment (n of about 20, p = 0.022).

This clone was picked up one time. This receptor's antigen is unknown. No clone much larger than this one lies a single base away; base qualities are absent. Each PCR received spiked-in synthetic TCR analog templates so that absolute template abundance could be estimated from read counts. The immunoSEQ assay was used to amplify TCRbeta CDR3 regions from genomic DNA with bias-controlled V and J gene primers. Sequencing of rearranged TCRbeta segments was performed at approximately 20X coverage. The authors' analysis ran thus. Clustering was used to correct sequencing errors, and CDR3s were annotated against IMGT to assign V, D and J genes. Downstream analyses used only productive TCRbeta rearrangements, leaving out any out-of-frame or stop-codon sequences. To compute clonality, Shannon entropy was normalized by the log of the number of unique productive sequences and then subtracted from one. Fisher's exact test with Benjamini-Hochberg correction, using a cutoff of adjusted p below 0.01, was how clones that differed between time points or between blood and tumor were identified. Held by TCRdb, this immuneACCESS table contains in-frame sequences only and omits some clones. Under half of the omission traces to an unresolved V gene where checked; the cause of the rest is unknown. For V, J and clone size, that table is used; D and trimming come from the DNA. The sample table shows 35,000 to 40,000 clones, and approximately 92% are seen once. The top ten clones comprise 8.3% of the sample.

From V the trimming removes 6 bases and from J it removes 6 bases, while the gene matches leave 6 bases of the junction unaccounted for. In the germline V gene, CDR1 corresponds to SGHTA and CDR2 to FQGTGA. The CDR3 contains 13 residues, cysteine and phenylalanine counted. Only the CDR3 region is kept as DNA, spanning 39 bases read in frame from base 1. The cohort comprised around 30 patients with locally advanced or metastatic urothelial carcinoma treated at Memorial Sloan Kettering on a trial protocol. Peripheral blood mononuclear cells were collected pretreatment and during treatment, at between 1 and 8 total time points per patient. The Qiagen DNeasy Blood extraction kit was used to purify genomic DNA from total PBMCs and from tumor samples. PBMCs were collected pretreatment and during treatment and were isolated and stored as previously described.

The chain uses TRBV7-3 and TRBJ2-3; TRBD2 agrees with 7 junctional bases. This material consisted of PBMCs, taken around atezolizumab (anti-PD-L1) treatment. The clonotype comes from a man between 65 and 80 years old with urothelial cancer. CDR3 protein: CASSYLGGDTQYF. At the DNA level, the sequence is TGTGCCAGCAGTTACCTGGGGGGGGATACGCAGTATTTT.